The clone carrying this TCR beta chain was seen once. Its antigen remains unknown. The data are from a study of cytomegalovirus exposure and HLA in healthy donors. General observations from the study: With high specificity and sensitivity, the classifier reportedly diagnosed cytomegalovirus status. Analysis was carried out at a later point, and it linked a missense DCLRE1C variant to TCR beta V- and J-gene trimming. Productive rates of about 87% or about 30% were seen for most TCR beta V segments in an earlier analysis.

CDR1 and CDR2 (germline): MNHEY, SMNVEV (reference sequence). Germline trimming cut 4 bases from V and 4 bases from J; bases unmatched to any gene: 8. The CDR3 extends over 16 amino acids. The PCR used 60 Vbeta and 13 Jbeta primers. Produced via immunoSEQ multiplex PCR; TCRdb's table is partial and in-frame only. The sample has roughly 140,000 clones; nearly 80% are singletons. The specimen sequenced was PBMCs. The sequence was collected from a male donor in good health and CMV-seronegative. The V call is TRBV27, the J call TRBJ2-5; 11 bases line up with TRBD2. This CDR3 reads CASSSLAGGRGETQYF. The CDR3 DNA reads as TGTGCCAGCAGTTCTTTAGCGGGAGGGAGGGGAGAGACCCAGTACTTC.